This entry features one T cell receptor (beta chain) sequence. The method was immunoSEQ multiplex PCR; TCRdb's version includes in-frame clones alone and lacks a portion of them. Of about 360,000 clones in the sample, roughly 86% were seen once. The sample belongs to a study of blood T cell repertoires in COVID-19. Study summary: Among Cohort 3 donors, those recovered had two negative PCRs, clearance, or symptom resolution. PBMCs, B-cell-depleted T cells, or T cells provided the cDNA or gDNA that made up the material.

The CDR3 has 16 residues. V was clipped by 0 bases and J by 7 bases; unmatched bases: 8. The germline V gene has CDR1 LGHDT and CDR2 YNNKEL (reference sequence). Across about 22 US areas, participants ranged in age from 18 to 89 years. Participants reported their clinical history, and cohort assignment relied on those reports. The sequenced sample consisted of PBMCs or T cells enriched from blood (not recorded which). This chain links TRBV3-1 (or the pseudogene TRBV3-2) with TRBJ1-5; 8 bases map to TRBD1. The clonotype was recovered from a man between 40 and 49 years old in a cohort exposed to, infected with or recovered from COVID-19 (not recorded which). The CDR3 nucleotides are TGTGCCAGCAGCCAAGATGGGGCAGGGGGCCAGCAGCCCCAGCATTTT. Translated, it gives CASSQDGAGGQQPQHF.